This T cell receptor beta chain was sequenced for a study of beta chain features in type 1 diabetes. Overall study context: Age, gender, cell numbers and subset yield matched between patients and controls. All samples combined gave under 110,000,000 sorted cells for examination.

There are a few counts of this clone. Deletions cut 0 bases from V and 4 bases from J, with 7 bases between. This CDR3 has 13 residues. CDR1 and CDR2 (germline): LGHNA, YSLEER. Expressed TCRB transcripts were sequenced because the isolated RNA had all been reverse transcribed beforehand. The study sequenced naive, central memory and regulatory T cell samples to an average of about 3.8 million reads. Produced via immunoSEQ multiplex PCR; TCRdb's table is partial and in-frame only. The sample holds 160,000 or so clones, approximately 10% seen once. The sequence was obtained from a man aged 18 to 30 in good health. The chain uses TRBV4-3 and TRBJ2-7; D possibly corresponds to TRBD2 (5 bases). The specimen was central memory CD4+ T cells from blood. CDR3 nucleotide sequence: TGCGCCAGCAGCCAAGATGGGGAGTACGAGCAGTACTTC. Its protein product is CASSQDGEYEQYF.